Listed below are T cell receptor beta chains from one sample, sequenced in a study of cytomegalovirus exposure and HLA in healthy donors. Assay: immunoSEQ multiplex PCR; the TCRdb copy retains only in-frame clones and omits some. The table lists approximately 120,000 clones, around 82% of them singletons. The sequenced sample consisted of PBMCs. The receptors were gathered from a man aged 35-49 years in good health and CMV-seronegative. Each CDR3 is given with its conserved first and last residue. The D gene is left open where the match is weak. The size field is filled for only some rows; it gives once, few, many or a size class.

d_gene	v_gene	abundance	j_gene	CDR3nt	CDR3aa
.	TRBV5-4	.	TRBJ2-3	TGTGCCAGCAGCACCTACCGGACAGATCGAGATACGCAGTATTTT	CASSTYRTDRDTQYF
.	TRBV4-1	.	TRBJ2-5	TGCGCCAGCAGCCAATATCAGGGGACACAAGAGACCCAGTACTTC	CASSQYQGTQETQYF
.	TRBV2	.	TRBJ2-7	TGTGCCAGCAGTGAGTCGACACAGTACGAGCAGTACTTC	CASSESTQYEQYF
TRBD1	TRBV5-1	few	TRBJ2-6	TGCGCCAGCAGCTTGGCCTTGGGGACAGCTGTCTCTGGGGCCAACGTCCTGACTTTC	CASSLALGTAVSGANVLTF
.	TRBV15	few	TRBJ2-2	TGTGCCACCAGCAGAGATCTTGCCGGGGAGCTGTTTTTT	CATSRDLAGELFF
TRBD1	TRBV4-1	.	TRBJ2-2	TGCGCCAGCAGGGACAGGGAGAACACCGGGGAGCTGTTTTTT	CASRDRENTGELFF
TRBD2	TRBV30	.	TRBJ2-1	TGTGCCTGGGATATGGCGGGGGGATCCTACAATGAGCAGTTCTTC	CAWDMAGGSYNEQFF
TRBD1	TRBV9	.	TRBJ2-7	TGTGCCAGCAGTTGGGACAGCGGCGAGCAGTACTTC	CASSWDSGEQYF
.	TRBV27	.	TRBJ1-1	TGTGCCAGCAGTTTAGGCGGGAACACTGAAGCTTTCTTT	CASSLGGNTEAFF
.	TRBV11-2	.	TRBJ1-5	TGTGCCAGCAGTTTAGACAGATATCAGCCCCAGCATTTT	CASSLDRYQPQHF
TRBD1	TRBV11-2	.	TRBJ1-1	TGTGCCAGCAGCTTTGGACCGGGACAGTACACTGAAGCTTTCTTT	CASSFGPGQYTEAFF
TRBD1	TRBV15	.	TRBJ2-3	TGTGCCACCAGCAGAGAATCCCTCCGTGGGACAGCCAGCACAGATACGCAGTATTTT	CATSRESLRGTASTDTQYF
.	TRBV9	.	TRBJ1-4	TGTGCCAGCAGCGTACAAGGGGATGAAAAACTGTTTTTT	CASSVQGDEKLFF
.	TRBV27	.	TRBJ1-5	TGTGCCAGCAGTTTAAGGGGGAGCAATCAGCCCCAGCATTTT	CASSLRGSNQPQHF
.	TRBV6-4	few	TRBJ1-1	TGTGCCAGCAGTGAAACGACAGACCACACTGAAGCTTTCTTT	CASSETTDHTEAFF
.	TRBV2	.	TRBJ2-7	TGTGCCAGCAGTGGGGGGCGGGGGAGCTACGAGCAGTACTTC	CASSGGRGSYEQYF
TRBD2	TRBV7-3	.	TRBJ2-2	TGTGCCAGCAGCCTCGGGATAGCGGGGAGGAAAAACACCGGGGAGCTGTTTTTT	CASSLGIAGRKNTGELFF
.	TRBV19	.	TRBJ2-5	TGTGCCAGTAGTATGGTGGCCCCCGGGGTCCGAATTCCCTATGGCCCTGAAGAGACCCAGTACTTC	CASSMVAPGVRIPYGPEETQYF
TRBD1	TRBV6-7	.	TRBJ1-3	TGTGCCAGCAGTTACTCCGGACAGGGGGCGCATTCGATAAGAAACACCATATATTTT	CASSYSGQGAHSIRNTIYF
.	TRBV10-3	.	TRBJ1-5	TGTGCCATCAGAGACAGGTGGGATCAGCCCCAGCATTTT	CAIRDRWDQPQHF
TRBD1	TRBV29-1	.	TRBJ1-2	TGCAGCGCCGGACAGGGTCGCTATGGCTACACCTTC	CSAGQGRYGYTF
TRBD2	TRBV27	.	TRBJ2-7	TGTGCCAGCAGTTCGGGACTAGACTACGAGCAGTACTTC	CASSSGLDYEQYF
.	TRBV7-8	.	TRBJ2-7	TGTGCCAGCAGCTTCGCGGACCGGGGCTACGAGCAGTACTTC	CASSFADRGYEQYF
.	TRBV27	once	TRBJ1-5	TGTGCCAGCAGTTCCCTAGCCCAGCCCCAGCATTTT	CASSSLAQPQHF
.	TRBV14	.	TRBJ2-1	TGTGCCAGCAGTCTTCCCGACAATGAGCAGTTCTTC	CASSLPDNEQFF
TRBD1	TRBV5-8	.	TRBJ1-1	TGTGCCAGCAGCGTATTACAGGGGGCGGGAGCTTTCTTT	CASSVLQGAGAFF
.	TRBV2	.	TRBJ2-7	TGTGCCACGCTACAAGGCGACAGAACGTACGAGCAGTACTTC	CATLQGDRTYEQYF
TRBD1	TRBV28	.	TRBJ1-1	TGTGCCAGCAGTGGGGGCGAGACAGGGGTCGCTGAAGCTTTCTTT	CASSGGETGVAEAFF
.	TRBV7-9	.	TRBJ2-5	TGTGCCAGCAGCTTGGCCCTGAAAGAGACCCAGTACTTC	CASSLALKETQYF
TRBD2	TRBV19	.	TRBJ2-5	TGTGCCAGTAGAAACCCTGGGACTAGCGTAGAGACCCAGTACTTC	CASRNPGTSVETQYF
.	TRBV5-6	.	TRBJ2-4	TGTGCCAGCAGCTTGGACGACAAGCCTCTAGCCAAAAACAGTCAGTACTTC	CASSLDDKPLAKNSQYF
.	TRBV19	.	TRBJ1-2	TGTGCCAGTAGTATTCTCGCCAGTACAGCTAACTATGGCTACACCTTC	CASSILASTANYGYTF
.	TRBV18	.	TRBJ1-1	TGTGCCAGCTCACCAGGAGGAGAGACTGAAGCTTTCTTT	CASSPGGETEAFF
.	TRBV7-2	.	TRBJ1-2	TGTGCCAGCAGCTTAGACGGTTATGGCTACACCTTC	CASSLDGYGYTF
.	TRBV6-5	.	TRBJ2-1	TGTGCCAGCAGCACAGGGTCTCTGTATTACAATGAGCAGTTCTTC	CASSTGSLYYNEQFF
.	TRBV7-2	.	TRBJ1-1	TGTGCCAGCAGCTGGGTAGGGCAGGGTACTGAAGCTTTCTTT	CASSWVGQGTEAFF
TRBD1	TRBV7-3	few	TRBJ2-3	TGTGCCAGCAGCTTAAGGTCGGGGACAGGGTCGGCGCAGTATTTT	CASSLRSGTGSAQYF
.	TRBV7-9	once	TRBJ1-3	TGTGCCAGCAGCTTTGAGGCATCTGGAAACACCATATATTTT	CASSFEASGNTIYF
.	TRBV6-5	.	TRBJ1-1	TGTGCCAGCAGATCCCGACTCATTATGGGAGCTTTCTTT	CASRSRLIMGAFF
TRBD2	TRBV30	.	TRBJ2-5	TGTGCCTGGAGCCCCGCGACACGTCCTAGCGGTTTCCAAGAGACCCAGTACTTC	CAWSPATRPSGFQETQYF
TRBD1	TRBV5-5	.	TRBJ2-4	TGTGCCAGCAGCCGACAGGGGGCGGACATTCAGTACTTC	CASSRQGADIQYF
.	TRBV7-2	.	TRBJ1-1	TGTGCCAGCAGCTTCCGACAGAGAAACACTGAAGCTTTCTTT	CASSFRQRNTEAFF
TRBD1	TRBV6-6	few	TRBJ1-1	TGTGCCAGCAGTTATCCCTCAGGGGGCGAAGCTTTCTTT	CASSYPSGGEAFF